These 19 T cell receptor beta chains originate from one sample sequenced in a study of CD8 T cells in Susac syndrome. The RNA, 0.5 to 1 ug, was put through reverse transcription using random hexamers. From the immunoSEQ multiplex PCR reads, TCRdb called clonotypes with MiXCR, one entry per CDR3 protein. Here the sample spans roughly 110,000 distinct CDR3 sequences, approximately 93% being singletons. Sequencing used CD8+ T cells from PBMCs. These receptors were collected from a human donor with Susac syndrome.

The rearrangement links TRBV12-3 or TRBV12-4 to TRBJ1-2, with TRBD1 identical over 10 bases. The CDR3 is made up of 14 amino acids. V lost 1 base and J lost 8; bases outside the gene matches: 4. The CDR3 bases are TGTGCCAGCAGTTTAGGGACAGGGGGTGGAGGCTACACCTTC. This gives the protein CASSLGTGGGGYTF.

This CDR3 reads CASSLAGTGGNEQFF. The CDR3 region has the DNA TGTGCCAGCAGCCTGGCCGGGACAGGGGGCAATGAGCAGTTCTTC. The rearrangement uses TRBV27 and TRBJ2-1; 11 bases align to TRBD1. With V trimmed by 6 bases and J by 6 bases, 7 bases remained unmatched. This CDR3 has 15 amino acids. CDR1 is MNHEY, CDR2 SMNVEV, per germline (reference sequence).

The V call is TRBV7-7, the J call TRBJ2-1; 10 bases align to TRBD2. The length of the CDR3 is 16 residues. Germline CDR1 is SSHAT and CDR2 is FNYEAQ (reference sequence). Trimming took 4 bases from V and 2 from J; bases not matched to a gene: 5. As DNA, the CDR3 is TGTGCCAGCAGCTCAGGCCTAGCGGGGGCCTACAATGAGCAGTTCTTC. It is translated as CASSSGLAGAYNEQFF.

CDR3: CASSTGQGPDTQYF. The CDR3 region has the DNA TGTGCCAGTAGTACCGGACAGGGGCCAGATACGCAGTATTTT. The rearrangement joins TRBV19 to TRBJ2-3; 9 positions match TRBD1. Germline V gene data show CDR1 as LNHDA and CDR2 as SQIVND (reference sequence). J gave up 4 bases and V 4 bases, and 3 bases lay outside the gene matches. This CDR3 is built from 14 residues.

This clonotype has more than one count but fewer than ten. The chain combines TRBV5-8 with TRBJ2-1; tentative D call: TRBD2 (5 bases). Germline CDR1 is SGHTS and CDR2 is YDEGEE. The CDR3 loop spans 13 amino acids. Trimming cost V 0 bases and J 6 bases, with 7 bases left between them. CDR3 nucleotide sequence: TGTGCCAGCAGCTTGGGAGGGTCCAATGAGCAGTTCTTC. It specifies CASSLGGSNEQFF.

The rearrangement joins TRBV9 to TRBJ2-4; a weak D match, TRBD2 (5 bases). V was clipped by 9 bases and J by 0 bases, with 25 bases between them. CDR3 length equals 18 residues. Germline CDR1 is SGDLS and CDR2 is YYNGEE. CDR3 residues: CATRSPLLAPIAKNIQYF. DNA for the CDR3: TGTGCCACCAGGTCCCCGCTTCTAGCCCCTATAGCCAAAAACATTCAGTACTTC.

V gene TRBV25-1 combines with J gene TRBJ2-3, with D maybe TRBD1 (5 bases). Germline assignment: CDR1 MGHDK and CDR2 SYGVNS. The germline V and J ends were trimmed by 5 bases and 5 bases, with 11 bases remaining between them. The CDR3 totals 13 residues. The CDR3 DNA is TGTGCCAGCAGTCGGCAGGGTATAGATACGCAGTATTTT. The encoded protein is CASSRQGIDTQYF.

The chain is built from TRBV3-1 and TRBJ2-1; no definite D call. V shed 5 bases and J shed 1 base, with 12 bases lying between them. This CDR3 is built from 15 residues. Germline loops: CDR1 LGHDT, CDR2 YNNKEL (reference sequence). Written as DNA, the CDR3 is TGTGCCAGCAGCTGGATGCCCGGGTCCTACAATGAGCAGTTCTTC. Protein sequence: CASSWMPGSYNEQFF.

This chain links TRBV20-1 with TRBJ2-7; weak D call: TRBD1 (6 bases). This CDR3 is 13 amino acids long. Germline V CDR1 and CDR2: DFQATT, SNEGSKA (reference sequence). V lost 6 bases and J 3 bases, leaving 15 bases between the germline ends. CDR3 in amino acids: CSAPIGGGYEQYF. For the CDR3, the DNA is TGCAGTGCCCCTATAGGGGGTGGCTACGAGCAGTACTTC.

This chain uses TRBV25-1 with TRBJ1-6, with TRBD1 matching over 11 bases. Per germline, CDR1 MGHDK and CDR2 SYGVNS. CDR3 length equals 17 residues. The J segment lost 8 bases and the V segment lost 1 base, leaving 7 bases of the junction unmatched. CDR3: CASSEFRDRGTDSPLHF. The CDR3 coding sequence is TGTGCCAGCAGTGAATTTCGGGACAGGGGGACGGATTCACCCCTCCACTTT.

Remarks on this clonotype: Mismatch with germline at one junction end may stem from a read error. The chain is built from TRBV19 and TRBJ2-3; 7 bases are shared with TRBD2. CDR3 length equals 13 residues. The germline gives CDR1 LNHDA, CDR2 SQIVND (reference sequence). CDR3 amino acids: CASGLVGTDTQYF. In nucleotides, the CDR3 is TGTGCCAGTGGACTAGTTGGCACAGATACGCAATATTTT.

The rearrangement uses TRBV2 and TRBJ2-3; D uncertain. V lost 2 bases and J lost 1, with 4 bases in between. The germline V gene has CDR1 SNHLY and CDR2 FYNNEI. This CDR3 spans 13 amino acids. The CDR3 protein is CASSETGTDTQYF. As DNA, the CDR3 is TGTGCCAGCAGTGAAACGGGCACAGATACGCAGTATTTT. Based on the CDR3 plus reference TRBV2 and TRBJ2-3, the full variable domain is EPEVTQTPSHQVTQMGQEVILRCVPISNHLYFYWYRQILGQKVEFLVSFYNNEISEKSEIFDDQFSVERPDGSNFTLKIRSTKLEDSAMYFCASSETGTDTQYFGPGTRLTVL.

V is TRBV12-3 or TRBV12-4 and J is TRBJ1-5; tentative D call: TRBD1 (6 bases). V lost 3 bases, J lost 0 bases, and 12 bases lay in between. The CDR3 has 16 residues. The CDR3 here is CASSFGGQYSNQPQHF. In DNA form, the CDR3 reads TGTGCCAGCAGTTTTGGGGGGCAGTATAGCAATCAGCCCCAGCATTTT.

The rearrangement links TRBV15 to TRBJ2-7, with 8 positions matching TRBD2. This CDR3 is 14 amino acids long. V was pared by 5 bases and J by 4 bases, with 7 bases of the junction left unmatched. Germline-derived CDR1 and CDR2 are LNHNV and YYDKDF (reference sequence). The CDR3 nucleotides read TGTGCCACCAGCGTGGGACTAGGTAAATACGAGCAGTACTTC. Protein sequence: CATSVGLGKYEQYF.

The chain joins TRBV7-9 to TRBJ2-3; possibly TRBD1 or TRBD2 for D (7 bases each). The V gene lost 6 bases and the J gene lost 8 bases, with 15 bases spanning the gap. The germline gives CDR1 SEHNR, CDR2 FQNEAQ (reference sequence). This CDR3 is 13 amino acids long. CDR3 nucleotide sequence: TGTGCCAGCAGAGATGGGGAGGGGGCTACGCAGTATTTT. The encoded protein is CASRDGEGATQYF.

This clonotype has a handful of counts. The V and J genes are TRBV7-9 and TRBJ2-5, with D possibly matching TRBD2 (6 bases). The CDR3 loop spans 15 amino acids. V lost 1 base, J lost 4 bases, and 13 bases lay in between. Germline lookup yields CDR1 SEHNR and CDR2 FQNEAQ (reference sequence). The chain's CDR3 is CASSLGLGEGETQYF. The CDR3 nucleotides are TGTGCCAGCAGCTTAGGACTAGGAGAAGGAGAGACCCAGTACTTC.

The rearrangement links TRBV20-1 to TRBJ2-7; 7 nucleotides match TRBD1. Trimming at V came to 0 bases and at J to 0 bases, leaving 8 bases not matched to a gene. Per germline, CDR1 DFQATT and CDR2 SNEGSKA (reference sequence). This CDR3 spans 16 amino acids. In DNA, the CDR3 is TGCAGTGCTAGAGATACAGGGGTATCCAGCTCCTACGAGCAGTACTTC. It encodes CSARDTGVSSSYEQYF.

The J gene is TRBJ2-1, the V gene TRBV10-2, with TRBD2 identical over 9 bases. Germline V gene lookup returns CDR1 WSHSY and CDR2 SAAADI. The CDR3 extends over 14 amino acids. V trimming: 8 bases; J trimming: 6 bases; junction bases outside the gene matches: 8. CDR3 protein: CASRGGAGGNEQFF. The DNA of the CDR3 is TGCGCCAGCCGCGGGGGGGCAGGGGGCAATGAGCAGTTCTTC.

This sequence joins TRBV6-5 and TRBJ1-1; D unresolved. Germline CDR1 is MNHEY and CDR2 is SVGAGI. The CDR3 has 14 amino acids. V shed 2 bases and J shed 3 bases, with 10 bases lying between them. This CDR3 is CASSYTDTDTEAFF. CDR3 sequence (DNA): TGTGCCAGCAGTTACACAGACACGGACACTGAAGCTTTCTTT.